This note documents a single T cell receptor (beta chain) sequence. The data were obtained in a study of blood T cell repertoires in COVID-19. Study summary: The samples span acute and convalescent COVID-19 from the United States, Italy and Spain. Nucleic acid was either cDNA or gDNA, and it came from T cells, B-cell-depleted T cells, or PBMCs.

The V and J ends lost 6 bases and 6 bases respectively, with 14 bases between them. CDR1 is MNHEY, CDR2 SVGEGT, per germline. The CDR3 spans 14 residues. As originally analysed: Quantification of nucleated cells was approximated via reference gene primer amplification. This table comes from immunoSEQ multiplex PCR, and its TCRdb copy is limited to in-frame clones, with some not included. Clonal size and the V and J genes are those of that table, whereas D and trimming came from the DNA. The sample carries 55,000 to 75,000 clones, about 81% recorded once. The chain joins TRBV6-2 or TRBV6-3 to TRBJ2-2; D not certain. The sequence was collected from a human donor in a cohort sampled during active COVID-19. Sequenced sample: peripheral blood. The CDR3 sequence: CASSQIQSSGELFF. The CDR3, as DNA: TGTGCCAGCAGCCAAATACAGTCCTCCGGGGAGCTGTTTTTT.